The T cell receptor beta chain described here comes from a study of blood T cell repertoires in COVID-19. Study details: Both acute and convalescent COVID-19 samples were obtained from the United States, Italy and Spain.

During active infection, Seattle patients enrolled and were then monitored through disease. The CDR3 has 13 amino acids. The germline gives CDR1 LNHDA, CDR2 SQIVND (reference sequence). V dropped 8 bases and J dropped 3; count of bases not matched to a gene: 5. Assay used: immunoSEQ multiplex PCR; TCRdb lists only in-frame clones, some missing. Of 350,000 to 500,000 clones listed, 80% to 90% are singletons. V gene TRBV19 combines with J gene TRBJ1-2; 8 bases are shared with TRBD1. Sequences were obtained from peripheral blood. This TCR came from a man between 18 and 35 years old with COVID-19, enrolled during active disease. The CDR3 sequence is CASGQTGDYGYTF. DNA for the CDR3: TGTGCCAGTGGCCAGACAGGGGACTATGGCTACACCTTC.